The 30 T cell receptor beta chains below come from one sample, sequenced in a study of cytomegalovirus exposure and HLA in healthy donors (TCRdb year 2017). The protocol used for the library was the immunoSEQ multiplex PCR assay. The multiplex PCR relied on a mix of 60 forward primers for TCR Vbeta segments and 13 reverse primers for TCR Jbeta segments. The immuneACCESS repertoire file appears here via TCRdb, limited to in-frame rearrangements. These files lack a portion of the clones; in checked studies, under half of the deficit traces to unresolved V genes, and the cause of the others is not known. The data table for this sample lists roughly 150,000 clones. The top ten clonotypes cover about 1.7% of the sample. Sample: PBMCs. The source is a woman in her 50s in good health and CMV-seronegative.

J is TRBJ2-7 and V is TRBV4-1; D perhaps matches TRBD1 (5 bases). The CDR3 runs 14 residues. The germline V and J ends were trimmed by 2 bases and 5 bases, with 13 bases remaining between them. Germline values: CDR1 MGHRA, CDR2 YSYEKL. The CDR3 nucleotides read TGCGCCAGCAGCCAATCGAGGAAGGGGCACGAGCAGTACTTC. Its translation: CASSQSRKGHEQYF.

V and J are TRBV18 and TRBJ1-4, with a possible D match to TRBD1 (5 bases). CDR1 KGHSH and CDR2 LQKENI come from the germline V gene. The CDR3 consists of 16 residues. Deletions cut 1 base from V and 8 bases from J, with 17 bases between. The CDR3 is CASSPLSFRESEKLFF. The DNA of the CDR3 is TGTGCCAGCTCACCACTATCGTTCAGGGAATCAGAAAAACTGTTTTTT. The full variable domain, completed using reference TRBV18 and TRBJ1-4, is NAGVMQNPRHLVRRRGQEARLRCSPMKGHSHVYWYRQLPEEGLKFMVYLQKENIIDESGMPKERFSAEFPKEGPSILRIQQVVRGDSAAYFCASSPLSFRESEKLFFGSGTQLSVL.

The CDR3 region has the DNA TGTGCCAGCACAGACTTAACAGGGAATGGTGAGCAGTTCTTC. This codes for CASTDLTGNGEQFF. The chain uses TRBV19 and TRBJ2-1; D is possibly TRBD1 (6 bases). The V end lost 9 bases, the J end lost 9 bases, and 21 bases lay between the germline ends. This CDR3 region has 14 residues. From germline, CDR1 is LNHDA and CDR2 SQIVND (reference sequence).

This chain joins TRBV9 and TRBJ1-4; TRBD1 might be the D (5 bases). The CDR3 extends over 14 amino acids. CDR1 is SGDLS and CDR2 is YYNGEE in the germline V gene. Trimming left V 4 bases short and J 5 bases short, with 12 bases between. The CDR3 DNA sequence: TGTGCCAGCAGCCCCCGACAGATAAATGAAAAACTGTTTTTT. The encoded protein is CASSPRQINEKLFF.

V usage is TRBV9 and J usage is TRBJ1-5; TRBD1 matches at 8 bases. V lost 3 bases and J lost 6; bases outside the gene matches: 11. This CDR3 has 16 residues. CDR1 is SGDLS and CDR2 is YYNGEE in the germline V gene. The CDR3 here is CASSETSGGAGQPQHF. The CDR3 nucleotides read TGTGCCAGCAGCGAAACCTCAGGGGGCGCGGGTCAGCCCCAGCATTTT.

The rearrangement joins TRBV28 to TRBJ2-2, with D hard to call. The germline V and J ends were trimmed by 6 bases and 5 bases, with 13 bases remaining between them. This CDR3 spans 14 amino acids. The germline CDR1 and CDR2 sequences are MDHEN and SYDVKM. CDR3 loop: CASSPFRETGELFF. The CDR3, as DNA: TGTGCCAGCAGCCCTTTTAGAGAGACCGGGGAGCTGTTTTTT.

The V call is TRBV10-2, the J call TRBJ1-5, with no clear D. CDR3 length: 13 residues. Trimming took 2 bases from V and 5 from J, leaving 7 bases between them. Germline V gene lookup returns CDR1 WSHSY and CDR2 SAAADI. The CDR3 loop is CASSEGPDQPQHF. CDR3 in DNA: TGCGCCAGCAGTGAGGGTCCGGATCAGCCCCAGCATTTT.

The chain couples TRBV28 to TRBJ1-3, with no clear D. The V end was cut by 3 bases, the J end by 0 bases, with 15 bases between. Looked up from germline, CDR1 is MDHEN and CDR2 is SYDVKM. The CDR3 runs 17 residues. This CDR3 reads CASSLVQPVYSGNTIYF. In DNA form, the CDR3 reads TGTGCCAGCAGTTTGGTACAGCCTGTGTACTCTGGAAACACCATATATTTT.

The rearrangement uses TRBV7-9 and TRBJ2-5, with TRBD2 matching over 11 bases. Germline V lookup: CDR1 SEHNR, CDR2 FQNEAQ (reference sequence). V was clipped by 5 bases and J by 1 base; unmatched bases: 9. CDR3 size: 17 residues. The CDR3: CASSADLAGGVQETQYF. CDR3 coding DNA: TGTGCCAGCAGCGCCGACCTAGCGGGGGGAGTCCAAGAGACCCAGTACTTC.

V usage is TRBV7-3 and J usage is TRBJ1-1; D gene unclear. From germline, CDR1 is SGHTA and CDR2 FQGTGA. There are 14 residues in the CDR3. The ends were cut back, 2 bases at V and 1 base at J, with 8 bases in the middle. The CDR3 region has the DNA TGTGCCAGCAGCTTAGGCCTCCCGAACACTGAAGCTTTCTTT. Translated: CASSLGLPNTEAFF.

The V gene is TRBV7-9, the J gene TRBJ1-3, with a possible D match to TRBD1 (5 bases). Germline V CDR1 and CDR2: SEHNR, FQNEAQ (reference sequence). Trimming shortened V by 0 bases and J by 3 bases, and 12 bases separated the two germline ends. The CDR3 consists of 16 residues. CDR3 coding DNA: TGTGCCAGCAGCTTAGCTGGGGGGTTTTTTGGAAACACCATATATTTT. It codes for CASSLAGGFFGNTIYF.

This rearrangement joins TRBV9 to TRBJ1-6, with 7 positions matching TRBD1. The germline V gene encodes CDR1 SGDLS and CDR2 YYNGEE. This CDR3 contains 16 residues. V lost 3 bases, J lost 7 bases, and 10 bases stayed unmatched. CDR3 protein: CASSAQSGQSNSPLHF. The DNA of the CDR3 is TGTGCCAGCAGCGCCCAATCGGGACAGTCAAATTCACCCCTCCACTTT.

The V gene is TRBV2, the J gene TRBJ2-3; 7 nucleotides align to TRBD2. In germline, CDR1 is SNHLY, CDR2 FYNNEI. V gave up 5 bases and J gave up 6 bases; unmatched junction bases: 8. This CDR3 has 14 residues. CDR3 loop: CASSLGGVLDTQYF. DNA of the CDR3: TGTGCCAGCAGTTTGGGGGGGGTTTTGGATACGCAGTATTTT.

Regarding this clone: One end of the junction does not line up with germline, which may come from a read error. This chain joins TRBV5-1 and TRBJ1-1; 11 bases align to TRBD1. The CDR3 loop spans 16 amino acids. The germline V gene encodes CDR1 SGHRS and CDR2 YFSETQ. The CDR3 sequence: CASSLGDRGLKTEAFF. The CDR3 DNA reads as TGCGCCAGCAGCTTGGGGGACAGGGGGTTGAAAACTGAAGCTTTCTTT.

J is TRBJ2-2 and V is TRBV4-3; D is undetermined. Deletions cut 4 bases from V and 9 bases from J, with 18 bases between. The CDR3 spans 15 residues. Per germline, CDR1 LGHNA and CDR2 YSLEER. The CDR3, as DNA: TGCGCCAGCAGCCCAGGCCTTCTGCTTCGCCGGGAGCTGTTTTTT. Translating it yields CASSPGLLLRRELFF.

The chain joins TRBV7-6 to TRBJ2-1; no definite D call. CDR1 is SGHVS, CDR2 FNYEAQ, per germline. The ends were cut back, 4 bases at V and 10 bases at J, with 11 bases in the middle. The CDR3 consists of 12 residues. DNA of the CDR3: TGTGCCAGCAGCTCCCGAAGCAACGAGCAGTTCTTC. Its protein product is CASSSRSNEQFF. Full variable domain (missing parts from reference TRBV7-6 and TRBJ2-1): GAGVSQSPRYKVTKRGQDVALRCDPISGHVSLYWYRQALGQGPEFLTYFNYEAQQDKSGLPNDRFSAERPEGSISTLTIQRTEQRDSAMYRCASSSRSNEQFFGPGTRLTVL.

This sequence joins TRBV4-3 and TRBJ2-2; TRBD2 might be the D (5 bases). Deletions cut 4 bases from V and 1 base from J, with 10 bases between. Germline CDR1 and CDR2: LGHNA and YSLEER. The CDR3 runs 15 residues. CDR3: CASSPRTQNTGELFF. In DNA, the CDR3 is TGCGCCAGCAGCCCCCGGACTCAGAACACCGGGGAGCTGTTTTTT.

CDR3 in DNA: TGTGCCAGCAGCACCGGACAGGCGCAATTCCTGACTTTC. Amino acid sequence: CASSTGQAQFLTF. V usage is TRBV7-2 and J usage is TRBJ2-6; 7 nucleotides align to TRBD1. Germline values: CDR1 SGHTA, CDR2 FQGNSA. V dropped 5 bases and J dropped 14; count of bases not matched to a gene: 9. This CDR3 has 13 residues.

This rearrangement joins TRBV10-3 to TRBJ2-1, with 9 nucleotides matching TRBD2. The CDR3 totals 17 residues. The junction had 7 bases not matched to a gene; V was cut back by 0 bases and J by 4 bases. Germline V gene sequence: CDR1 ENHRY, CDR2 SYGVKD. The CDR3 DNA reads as TGTGCCATCAGTGAGTCAATTGCGGGAGGGCCATACAATGAGCAGTTCTTC. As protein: CAISESIAGGPYNEQFF.

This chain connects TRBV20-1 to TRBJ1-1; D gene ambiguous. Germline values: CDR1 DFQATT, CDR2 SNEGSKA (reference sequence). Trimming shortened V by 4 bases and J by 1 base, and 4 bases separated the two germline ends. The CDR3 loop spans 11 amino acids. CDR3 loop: CSATKNTEAFF. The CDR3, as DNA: TGCAGTGCTACTAAGAACACTGAAGCTTTCTTT.

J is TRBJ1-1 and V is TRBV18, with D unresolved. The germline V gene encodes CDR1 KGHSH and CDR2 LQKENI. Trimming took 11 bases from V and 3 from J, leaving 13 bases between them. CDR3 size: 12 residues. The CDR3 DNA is TGTGCCTGCCGTCGGGAGGACACTGAAGCTTTCTTT. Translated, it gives CACRREDTEAFF.

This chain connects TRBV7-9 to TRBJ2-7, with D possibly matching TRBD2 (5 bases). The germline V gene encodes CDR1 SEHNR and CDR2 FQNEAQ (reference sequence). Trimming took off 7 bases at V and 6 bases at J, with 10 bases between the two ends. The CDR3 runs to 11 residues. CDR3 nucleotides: TGTGCCAGCACCGAGGGCCTCGAGCAGTACTTC. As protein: CASTEGLEQYF. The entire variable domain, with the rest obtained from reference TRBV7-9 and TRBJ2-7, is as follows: DTGVSQNPRHKITKRGQNVTFRCDPISEHNRLYWYRQTLGQGPEFLTYFQNEAQLEKSRLLSDRFSAERPKGSFSTLEIQRTEQGDSAMYLCASTEGLEQYFGPGTRLTVT.

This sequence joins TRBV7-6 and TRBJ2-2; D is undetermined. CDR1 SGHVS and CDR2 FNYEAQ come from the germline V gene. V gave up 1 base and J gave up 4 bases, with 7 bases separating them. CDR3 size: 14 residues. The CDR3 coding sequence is TGTGCCAGCAGCTTAGGTATAGTCACCGGGGAGCTGTTTTTT. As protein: CASSLGIVTGELFF.

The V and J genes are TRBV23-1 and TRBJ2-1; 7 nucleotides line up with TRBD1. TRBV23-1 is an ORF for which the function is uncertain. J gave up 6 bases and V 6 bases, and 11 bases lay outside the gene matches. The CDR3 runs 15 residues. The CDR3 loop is CASRSDRAQSNEQFF. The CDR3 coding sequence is TGCGCCAGCAGGTCCGACAGGGCTCAGAGCAATGAGCAGTTCTTC.

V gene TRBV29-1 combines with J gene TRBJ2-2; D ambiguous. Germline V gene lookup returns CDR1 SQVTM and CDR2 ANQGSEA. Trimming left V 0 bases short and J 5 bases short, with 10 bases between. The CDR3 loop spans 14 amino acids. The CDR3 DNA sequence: TGCAGCGTTGAAGAAGGAGATGGGACCGGGGAGCTGTTTTTT. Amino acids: CSVEEGDGTGELFF.

This chain's CDR3 is CARKGSYNSPLHF. The CDR3 nucleotides read TGTGCCCGGAAGGGGTCCTATAATTCACCCCTCCACTTT. The chain recombines TRBV30 with TRBJ1-6, with D possibly TRBD1 on 5 matching bases. This CDR3 region has 13 residues. V lost 8 bases and J lost 1, with 9 bases in between. Germline-derived CDR1 and CDR2 are GTSNPN and SVGIG (reference sequence).

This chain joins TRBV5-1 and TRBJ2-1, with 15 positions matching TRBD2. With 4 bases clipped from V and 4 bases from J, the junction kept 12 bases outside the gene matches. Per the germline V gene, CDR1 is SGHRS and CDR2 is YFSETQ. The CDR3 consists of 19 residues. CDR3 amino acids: CASSPVGGLAGGGYNEQFF. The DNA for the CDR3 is TGCGCCAGCAGCCCGGTGGGAGGACTAGCGGGAGGGGGTTACAATGAGCAGTTCTTC.

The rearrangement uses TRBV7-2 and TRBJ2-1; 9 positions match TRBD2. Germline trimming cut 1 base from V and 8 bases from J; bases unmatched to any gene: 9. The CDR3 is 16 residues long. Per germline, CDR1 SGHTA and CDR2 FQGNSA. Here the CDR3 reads CASSLGPAGGGDEQFF. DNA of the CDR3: TGTGCCAGCAGCTTAGGCCCAGCGGGGGGTGGGGATGAGCAGTTCTTC.

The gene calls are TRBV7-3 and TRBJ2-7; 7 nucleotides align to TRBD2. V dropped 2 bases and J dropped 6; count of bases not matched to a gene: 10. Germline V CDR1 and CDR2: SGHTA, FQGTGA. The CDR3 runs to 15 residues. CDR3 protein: CASSLGASGAGEQYF. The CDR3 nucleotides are TGTGCCAGCAGCTTAGGGGCTAGCGGAGCGGGCGAGCAGTACTTC. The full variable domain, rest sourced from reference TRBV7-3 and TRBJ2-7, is GAGVSQTPSNKVTEKGKYVELRCDPISGHTALYWYRQSLGQGPEFLIYFQGTGAADDSGLPNDRFFAVRPEGSVSTLKIQRTERGDSAVYLCASSLGASGAGEQYFGPGTRLTVT.

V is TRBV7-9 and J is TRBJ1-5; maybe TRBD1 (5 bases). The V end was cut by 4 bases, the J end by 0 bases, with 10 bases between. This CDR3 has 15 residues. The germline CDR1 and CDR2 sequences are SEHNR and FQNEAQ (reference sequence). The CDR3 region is CASSSLGGSNQPQHF. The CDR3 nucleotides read TGTGCCAGCAGCTCGCTGGGGGGTAGCAATCAGCCCCAGCATTTT.